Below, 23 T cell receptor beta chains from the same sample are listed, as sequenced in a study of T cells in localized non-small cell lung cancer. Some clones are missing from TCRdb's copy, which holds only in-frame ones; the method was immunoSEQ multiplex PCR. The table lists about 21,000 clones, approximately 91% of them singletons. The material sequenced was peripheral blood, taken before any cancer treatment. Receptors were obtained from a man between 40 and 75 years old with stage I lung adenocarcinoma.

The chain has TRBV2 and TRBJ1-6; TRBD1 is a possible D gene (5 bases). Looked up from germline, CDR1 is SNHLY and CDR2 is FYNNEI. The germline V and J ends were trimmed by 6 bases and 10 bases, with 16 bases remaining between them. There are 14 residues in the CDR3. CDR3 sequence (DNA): TGTGCCAGCAGCCCACTGTTCGGGGCCTCACCCCTCCACTTT. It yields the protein CASSPLFGASPLHF. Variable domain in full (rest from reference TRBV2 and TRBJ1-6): EPEVTQTPSHQVTQMGQEVILRCVPISNHLYFYWYRQILGQKVEFLVSFYNNEISEKSEIFDDQFSVERPDGSNFTLKIRSTKLEDSAMYFCASSPLFGASPLHFGNGTRLTVT.

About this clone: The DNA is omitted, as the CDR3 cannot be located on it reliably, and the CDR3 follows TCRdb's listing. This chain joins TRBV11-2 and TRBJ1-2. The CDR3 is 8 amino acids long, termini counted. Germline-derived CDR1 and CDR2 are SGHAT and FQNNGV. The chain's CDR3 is CAWGGGTF.

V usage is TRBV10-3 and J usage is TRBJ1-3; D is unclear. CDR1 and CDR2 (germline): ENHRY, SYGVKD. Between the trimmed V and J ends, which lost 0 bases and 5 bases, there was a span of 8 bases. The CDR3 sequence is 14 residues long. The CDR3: CAISESATRNTIYF. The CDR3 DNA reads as TGTGCCATCAGTGAGTCTGCAACTAGAAACACCATATATTTT.

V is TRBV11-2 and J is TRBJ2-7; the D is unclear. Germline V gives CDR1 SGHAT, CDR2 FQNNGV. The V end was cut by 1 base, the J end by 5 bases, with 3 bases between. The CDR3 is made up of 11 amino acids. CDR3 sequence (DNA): TGTGCCAGCAGCTTAGCCAACGAGCAGTACTTC. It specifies CASSLANEQYF. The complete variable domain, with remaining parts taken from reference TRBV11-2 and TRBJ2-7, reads EAGVAQSPRYKIIEKRQSVAFWCNPISGHATLYWYQQILGQGPKLLIQFQNNGVVDDSQLPKDRFSAERLKGVDSTLKIQPAKLEDSAVYLCASSLANEQYFGPGTRLTVT.

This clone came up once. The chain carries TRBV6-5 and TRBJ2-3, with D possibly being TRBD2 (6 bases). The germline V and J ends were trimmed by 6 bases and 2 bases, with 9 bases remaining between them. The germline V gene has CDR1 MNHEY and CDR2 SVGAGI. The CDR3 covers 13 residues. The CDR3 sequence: CASRRDSTDTQYF. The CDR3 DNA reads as TGTGCCAGCAGAAGGGACTCCACAGATACGCAGTATTTT.

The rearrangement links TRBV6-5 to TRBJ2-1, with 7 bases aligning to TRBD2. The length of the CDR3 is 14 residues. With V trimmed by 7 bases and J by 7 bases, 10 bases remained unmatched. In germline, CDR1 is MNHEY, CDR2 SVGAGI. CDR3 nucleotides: TGTGCCAGCACCATGGGGGGGATTGGTAATGAGCAGTTCTTC. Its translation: CASTMGGIGNEQFF.

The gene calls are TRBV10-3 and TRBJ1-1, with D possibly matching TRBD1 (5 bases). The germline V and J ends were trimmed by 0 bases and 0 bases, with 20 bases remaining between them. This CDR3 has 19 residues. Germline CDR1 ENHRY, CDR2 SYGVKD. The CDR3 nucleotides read TGTGCCATCAGTGAGTCGGGTAGGGGAGTTCAATCCATGAACACTGAAGCTTTCTTT. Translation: CAISESGRGVQSMNTEAFF.

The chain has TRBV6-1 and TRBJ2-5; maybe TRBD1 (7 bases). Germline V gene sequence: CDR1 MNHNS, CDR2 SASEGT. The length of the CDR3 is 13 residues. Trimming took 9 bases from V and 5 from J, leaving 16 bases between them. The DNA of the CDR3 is TGTGCCAGTAACCAGGGGGGCATCGAGACCCAGTACTTC. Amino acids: CASNQGGIETQYF.

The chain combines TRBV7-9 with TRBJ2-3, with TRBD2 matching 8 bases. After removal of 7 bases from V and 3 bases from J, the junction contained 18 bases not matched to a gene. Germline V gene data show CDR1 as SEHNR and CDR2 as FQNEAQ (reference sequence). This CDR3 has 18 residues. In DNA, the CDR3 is TGTGCCAGCATTCCATTCGTCCAGAGCGGGAGTAGTACAGATACGCAGTATTTT. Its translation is CASIPFVQSGSSTDTQYF.

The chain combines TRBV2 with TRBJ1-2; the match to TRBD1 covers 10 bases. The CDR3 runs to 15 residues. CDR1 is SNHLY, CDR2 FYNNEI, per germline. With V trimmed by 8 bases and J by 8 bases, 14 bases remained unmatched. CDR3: CASQIPGQGLAGYTF. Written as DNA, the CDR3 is TGTGCCAGCCAAATACCGGGACAGGGGTTAGCAGGCTACACCTTC.

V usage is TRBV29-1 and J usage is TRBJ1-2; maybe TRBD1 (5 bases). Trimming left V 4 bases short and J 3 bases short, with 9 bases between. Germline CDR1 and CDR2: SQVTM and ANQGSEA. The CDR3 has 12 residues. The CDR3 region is CSVARGDYGYTF. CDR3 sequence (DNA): TGCAGCGTTGCAAGGGGCGACTATGGCTACACCTTC. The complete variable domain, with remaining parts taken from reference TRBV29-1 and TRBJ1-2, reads SAVISQKPSRDICQRGTSLTIQCQVDSQVTMMFWYRQQPGQSLTLIATANQGSEATYESGFVIDKFPISRPNLTFSTLTVSNMSPEDSSIYLCSVARGDYGYTFGSGTRLTVV.

CDR3 nucleotide sequence: TGTGCCAGCAGCTTAGGGCTAGCCCCCGGGGAGCTGTTTTTT. Residues: CASSLGLAPGELFF. V usage is TRBV7-9 and J usage is TRBJ2-2, with a weak D call TRBD2 (5 bases). Deletions cut 1 base from V and 6 bases from J, with 9 bases between. From germline, CDR1 is SEHNR and CDR2 FQNEAQ (reference sequence). The CDR3 runs to 14 residues.

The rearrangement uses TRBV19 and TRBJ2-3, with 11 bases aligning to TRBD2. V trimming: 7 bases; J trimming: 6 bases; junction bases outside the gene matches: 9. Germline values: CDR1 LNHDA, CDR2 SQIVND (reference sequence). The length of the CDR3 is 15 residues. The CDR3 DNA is TGTGCCAGTAATCCCCTAGCGGGGGGCGACGATACGCAGTATTTT. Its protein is CASNPLAGGDDTQYF.

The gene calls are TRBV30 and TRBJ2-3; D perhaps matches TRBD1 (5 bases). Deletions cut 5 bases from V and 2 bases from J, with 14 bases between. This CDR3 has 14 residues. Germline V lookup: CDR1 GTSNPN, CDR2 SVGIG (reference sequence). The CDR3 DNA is TGTGCCTGGGACAGAGACAGACCCACAGATACGCAGTATTTT. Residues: CAWDRDRPTDTQYF.

Written as DNA, the CDR3 is TGCAGCGGGAGTGGACAGAATAATGAAAAACTGTTTTTT. It is translated as CSGSGQNNEKLFF. The genes are TRBV29-1 and TRBJ1-4; TRBD1 is a possible D gene (6 bases). The CDR3 covers 13 residues. The germline V gene has CDR1 SQVTM and CDR2 ANQGSEA. V lost 7 bases and J 4 bases, leaving 13 bases between the germline ends.

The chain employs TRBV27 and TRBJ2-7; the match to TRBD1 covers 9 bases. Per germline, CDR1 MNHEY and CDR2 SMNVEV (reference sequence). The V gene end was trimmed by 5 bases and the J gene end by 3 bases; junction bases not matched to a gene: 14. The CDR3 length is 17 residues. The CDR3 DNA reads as TGTGCCAGCAGTCCAACGCGGTACGGGACAGGGCGCTACGAGCAGTACTTC. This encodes CASSPTRYGTGRYEQYF.

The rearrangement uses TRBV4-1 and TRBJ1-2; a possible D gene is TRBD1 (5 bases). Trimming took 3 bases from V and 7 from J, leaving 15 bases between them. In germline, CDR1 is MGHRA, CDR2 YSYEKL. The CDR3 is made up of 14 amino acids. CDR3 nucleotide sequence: TGCGCCAGCAGCCAGCCTAAGCAGGGAGCTGGCTACACCTTC. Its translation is CASSQPKQGAGYTF.

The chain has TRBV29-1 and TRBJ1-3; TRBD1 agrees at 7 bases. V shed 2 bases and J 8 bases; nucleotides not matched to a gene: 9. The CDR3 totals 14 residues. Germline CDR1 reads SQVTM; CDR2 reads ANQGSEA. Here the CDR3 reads CSVETGDWGDTIYF. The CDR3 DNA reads TGCAGCGTTGAAACAGGGGATTGGGGGGACACCATATATTTT.

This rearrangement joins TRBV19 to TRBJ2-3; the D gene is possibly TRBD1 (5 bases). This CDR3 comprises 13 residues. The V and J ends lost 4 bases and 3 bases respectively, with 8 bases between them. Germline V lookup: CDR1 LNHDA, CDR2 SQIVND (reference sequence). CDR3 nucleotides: TGTGCCAGTAGTAAGCAGGGAACAGATACGCAGTATTTT. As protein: CASSKQGTDTQYF.

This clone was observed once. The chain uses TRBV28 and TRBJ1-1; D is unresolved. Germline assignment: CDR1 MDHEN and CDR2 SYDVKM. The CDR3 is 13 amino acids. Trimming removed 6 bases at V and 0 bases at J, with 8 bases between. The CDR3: CASSYNMNTEAFF. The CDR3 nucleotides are TGTGCCAGCAGCTATAATATGAACACTGAAGCTTTCTTT.

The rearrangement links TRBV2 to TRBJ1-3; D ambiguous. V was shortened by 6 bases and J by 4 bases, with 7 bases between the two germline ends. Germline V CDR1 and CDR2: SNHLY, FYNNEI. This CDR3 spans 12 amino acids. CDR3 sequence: CASRPEGNTIYF. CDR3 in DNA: TGTGCCAGCAGGCCTGAGGGAAACACCATATATTTT.

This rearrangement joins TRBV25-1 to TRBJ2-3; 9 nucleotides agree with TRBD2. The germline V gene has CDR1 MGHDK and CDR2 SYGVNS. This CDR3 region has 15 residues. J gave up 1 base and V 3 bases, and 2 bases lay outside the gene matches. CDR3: CASSDPSGGTDTQYF. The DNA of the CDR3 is TGTGCCAGCAGTGACCCTAGCGGGGGCACAGATACGCAGTATTTT.

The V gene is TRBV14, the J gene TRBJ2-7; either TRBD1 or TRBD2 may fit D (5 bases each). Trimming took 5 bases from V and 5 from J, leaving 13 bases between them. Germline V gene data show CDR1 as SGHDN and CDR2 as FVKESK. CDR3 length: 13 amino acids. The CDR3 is CASSSSRGNEQYF. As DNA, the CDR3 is TGTGCCAGCAGCTCCTCGAGGGGAAACGAGCAGTACTTC.